The T cell receptor (beta chain) under discussion was sequenced for a study of spatial heterogeneity in lung cancer. Study summary: Alpha-chain sequences were detected in numbers that were consistently lower than beta-chain sequences. Study-level points and caveats: Blood carried ubiquitous expanded tumor TCRs more at resection than follow-up.

Time point of the sample: sample taken at primary tumor resection. Whole RNA obtained from tumor, nontumor lung or frozen PBMC underwent sequencing without sorting. Approximately 70 TRACERx patients with early, untreated non-small cell lung cancer donated samples. This CDR3 comprises 15 residues. The V gene lost 3 bases and the J gene lost 5 bases, with 16 bases spanning the gap. Per the germline V gene, CDR1 is SGHTA and CDR2 is FQGNSA. Of note for this clonotype: Its target is unknown.

The presence of a unique molecular identifier marked each TCR cDNA molecule. TCRdb itself ran the 5' RACE reads through MiXCR, one entry per CDR3 protein. The repertoire holds more than 65,000 distinct CDR3 sequences, with roughly 13% as singletons. The clonotype originates from a male donor with early-stage non-small cell lung cancer. The rearrangement uses TRBV7-2 and TRBJ1-2, with a tentative D call TRBD1 (6 bases). Specimen: PBMCs, collected at surgery. CDR3 in amino acids: CASSLWRQAGYGYTF. DNA for the CDR3: TGTGCCAGCAGCTTGTGGCGACAGGCCGGGTATGGCTACACCTTC.